The 12 T cell receptor beta chains presented below share a single source sample, sequenced in a study of blood T cell repertoires in COVID-19. Measured with immunoSEQ multiplex PCR; TCRdb has only the in-frame clones, and not every one. This sample carries more than 95,000 clones, about 80% of them seen once, and the ten largest clones take about 12%. The sequenced sample consisted of peripheral blood. These receptors were collected from a human donor in a cohort sampled during active COVID-19.

The rearrangement uses TRBV5-1 and TRBJ2-5; 8 bases are shared with TRBD1. The CDR3 extends over 14 amino acids. Trimming removed 4 bases from V and 5 bases from J; junction bases left unmatched: 7. CDR1 and CDR2 (germline): SGHRS, YFSETQ. The CDR3 sequence: CASSPGQGSETQYF. The CDR3, as DNA: TGCGCCAGCAGCCCAGGACAGGGATCGGAGACCCAGTACTTC.

The chain carries TRBV30 and TRBJ1-2; unclear D gene. CDR1 and CDR2 from the germline V gene are GTSNPN and SVGIG (reference sequence). The CDR3 loop spans 15 amino acids. V lost 3 bases, J lost 0 bases, and 14 bases lay in between. CDR3 protein: CAWSARRRANYGYTF. CDR3 nucleotide sequence: TGTGCCTGGAGCGCCCGGCGGAGAGCTAACTATGGCTACACCTTC.

The DNA for the CDR3 is TGTGCCAGCAGCCTGGGACAGGGGGCTTTTTCCTCCTACAATGAGCAGTTCTTC. Translating gives CASSLGQGAFSSYNEQFF. The rearrangement links TRBV3-1 (or the pseudogene TRBV3-2) to TRBJ2-1, with 12 bases that match TRBD1. The length of the CDR3 is 18 residues. Losses at the gene ends were 4 bases for V and 0 bases for J; bases not matched to a gene: 7. Germline-derived CDR1 and CDR2 are LGHDT and YNNKEL (reference sequence).

V is TRBV27 and J is TRBJ2-1; 14 bases match TRBD2. V gave up 3 bases and J gave up 12 bases; unmatched junction bases: 1. CDR1 MNHEY and CDR2 SMNVEV come from the germline V gene (reference sequence). CDR3 length equals 13 residues. CDR3 in amino acids: CASSFGTSGGQFF. CDR3 bases: TGTGCCAGCAGTTTTGGGACTAGCGGGGGGCAGTTCTTC.

V is TRBV5-1 and J is TRBJ2-2; D is possibly TRBD1 (6 bases). Germline lookup yields CDR1 SGHRS and CDR2 YFSETQ. This CDR3 has 17 residues. Trimming left V 0 bases short and J 3 bases short, with 15 bases between. The CDR3 DNA is TGCGCCAGCAGCTTGGGGGCAGGGGTGGCGGACACCGGGGAGCTGTTTTTT. Translating gives CASSLGAGVADTGELFF.

The rearrangement joins TRBV10-3 to TRBJ2-2; 7 bases fit TRBD2. From germline, CDR1 is ENHRY and CDR2 SYGVKD. The CDR3 loop spans 17 amino acids. V lost 2 bases and J lost 5; bases outside the gene matches: 11. CDR3 residues: CAISETGAGRGTGELFF. In DNA, the CDR3 is TGTGCCATCAGTGAGACTGGAGCGGGGAGAGGAACCGGGGAGCTGTTTTTT.

Only one count was recorded for this clone. J is TRBJ2-3 and V is TRBV7-9, with 9 nucleotides matching TRBD2. The CDR3 is 15 residues long. Per germline, CDR1 SEHNR and CDR2 FQNEAQ (reference sequence). Trimming at V came to 8 bases and at J to 1 base, leaving 7 bases not matched to a gene. CDR3 amino acids: CASGGERGGTDTQYF. The DNA of the CDR3 is TGTGCCAGCGGCGGGGAGCGGGGGGGCACAGATACGCAGTATTTT. The full variable domain, its missing parts supplied by reference TRBV7-9 and TRBJ2-3, is DTGVSQNPRHKITKRGQNVTFRCDPISEHNRLYWYRQTLGQGPEFLTYFQNEAQLEKSRLLSDRFSAERPKGSFSTLEIQRTEQGDSAMYLCASGGERGGTDTQYFGPGTRLTVL.

The J gene is TRBJ1-1, the V gene TRBV4-2; no clear D. The CDR3 sequence is 13 residues long. V was shortened by 0 bases and J by 7 bases, with 9 bases between the two germline ends. Germline CDR1 reads LGHNA; CDR2 reads YNFKEQ. CDR3 region: CASSQDYRGEAFF. The CDR3 DNA follows: TGTGCCAGCAGCCAAGATTACCGGGGTGAAGCTTTCTTT.

This chain joins TRBV7-9 and TRBJ2-2; perhaps TRBD2 as D (6 bases). Trimming took 0 bases from V and 5 from J, leaving 16 bases between them. The CDR3 has 17 residues. Germline V gives CDR1 SEHNR, CDR2 FQNEAQ (reference sequence). CDR3: CASSLAPQPGGTGELFF. CDR3 bases: TGTGCCAGCAGCTTAGCGCCCCAGCCCGGGGGAACCGGGGAGCTGTTTTTT.

The chain employs TRBV11-3 and TRBJ2-5; D is perhaps TRBD1 (6 bases). Between the trimmed V and J ends, which lost 5 bases and 3 bases, there was a span of 16 bases. The CDR3 is 15 amino acids. The germline V gene encodes CDR1 SGHNT and CDR2 YENEEA. The CDR3 here is CASSPPTGLEETQYF. The CDR3, as DNA: TGTGCCAGCAGCCCTCCAACAGGGTTGGAAGAGACCCAGTACTTC.

This chain joins TRBV10-3 and TRBJ1-1; D not resolved. V lost 6 bases and J lost 5, with 10 bases in between. The germline V gene encodes CDR1 ENHRY and CDR2 SYGVKD. The CDR3 runs 12 residues. CDR3 amino acids: CAIREGGTEAFF. CDR3 in DNA: TGTGCCATCAGAGAGGGAGGGACTGAAGCTTTCTTT.

The sample holds a few counts of this clone. This chain links TRBV10-3 with TRBJ2-7; 7 bases fit TRBD2. V dropped 6 bases and J dropped 5; count of bases not matched to a gene: 10. CDR1 and CDR2 (germline): ENHRY, SYGVKD. The CDR3 spans 14 residues. CDR3 bases: TGTGCCATCAGATCGGGTCGTGGGGGGGACGAGCAGTACTTC. This encodes CAIRSGRGGDEQYF.